This T cell receptor (beta chain) was documented in a study of blood T cell repertoires in COVID-19. This CDR3 spans 16 amino acids. V dropped 1 base and J dropped 2; count of bases not matched to a gene: 4. Germline values: CDR1 SQVTM, CDR2 ANQGSEA. Using immunoSEQ multiplex PCR, the repertoire was profiled, and TCRdb retains in-frame clones only, with some absent. This sample has a few hundred thousand clones, with around 87% found just once. Enrolled through a virtual design, the participants were between roughly 18 and 95 years of age and came from some 25 US areas. This clonotype was obtained from a woman in her fifties or sixties who had recovered from COVID-19. Sequencing was done on a sample of PBMCs or T cells enriched from blood (not recorded which). V usage is TRBV29-1 and J usage is TRBJ2-6; 8 positions match TRBD1. The CDR3 bases are TGCAGCGTTGAAGTACCAGGGGGCCCTGGGGCCAACGTCCTGACTTTC. It translates to CSVEVPGGPGANVLTF.